The rows below give T cell receptor beta chains drawn from one sample of a study of T cell changes during pregnancy in multiple sclerosis. This table comes from immunoSEQ multiplex PCR, and its TCRdb copy is limited to in-frame clones, with some not included. The repertoire has around 50,000 clones, about 92% of them found once; the top ten carry 0.6% to 0.75%. The sample here was CD4+ T cells from peripheral blood mononuclear cells, taken in the third trimester of pregnancy. Source of these receptors: a female donor with multiple sclerosis, enrolled in a pregnancy study. Both conserved end residues are part of each CDR3. The D gene is left open where the match is weak. A clone size is listed for some rows: how often the clone was seen (once, few, many), or a class if it is expanded.

CDR3 DNA: TGCGCCAGCAGCTCCCACGGTGGCGGAACCTACGAGCAGTACTTC; CDR3 protein: CASSSHGGGTYEQYF; clone size: -; J gene: TRBJ2-7; V gene: TRBV5-1; D gene: -
CDR3 DNA: TGTGCCACCAGCAGAGATATGTCCCTCGCCAAAAACATTCAGTACTTC; CDR3 protein: CATSRDMSLAKNIQYF; clone size: -; J gene: TRBJ2-4; V gene: TRBV15; D gene: -
CDR3 DNA: TGTGCCAGCAGCGTAGATTTCAGGGGTGGGGGCTATGGCTACACCTTC; CDR3 protein: CASSVDFRGGGYGYTF; clone size: -; J gene: TRBJ1-2; V gene: TRBV9; D gene: -
CDR3 DNA: TGCGCCAGCAGCCCCGACAGGGCTCCCGACGAGCAGTACTTC; CDR3 protein: CASSPDRAPDEQYF; clone size: -; J gene: TRBJ2-7; V gene: TRBV5-1; D gene: TRBD1
CDR3 DNA: TGTGCCAGCAGCGAGGAGAGCTCTGGAAACACCATATATTTT; CDR3 protein: CASSEESSGNTIYF; clone size: -; J gene: TRBJ1-3; V gene: TRBV25-1; D gene: -
CDR3 DNA: TGCGCCAGCAGCCAAGGGGTAGGGACAGGGCACGAAGCTTTCTTT; CDR3 protein: CASSQGVGTGHEAFF; clone size: -; J gene: TRBJ1-1; V gene: TRBV4-3; D gene: TRBD1
CDR3 DNA: TGTGCCAGCAGTCGGACATTCGAGCAGTACTTC; CDR3 protein: CASSRTFEQYF; clone size: -; J gene: TRBJ2-7; V gene: TRBV2; D gene: -
CDR3 DNA: TGTGCCAGCAGTTCACGTTGGGTGGGGCTCAAATTCATGAACACTGAAGCTTTCTTT; CDR3 protein: CASSSRWVGLKFMNTEAFF; clone size: once; J gene: TRBJ1-1; V gene: TRBV28; D gene: -
CDR3 DNA: TGTGCCAGCAGTTTAGGGACAGGGGGTGATCAGCCCCAGCATTTT; CDR3 protein: CASSLGTGGDQPQHF; clone size: -; J gene: TRBJ1-5; V gene: TRBV28; D gene: TRBD1
CDR3 DNA: TGCGCCAGCAGCCAAGTCCCTCAGGGGGCTAACCGCAATCAGCCCCAGCATTTT; CDR3 protein: CASSQVPQGANRNQPQHF; clone size: -; J gene: TRBJ1-5; V gene: TRBV4-1; D gene: TRBD1
CDR3 DNA: TGTGCCAGCTCACTGGACAGGGAATGGACTGAAGCTTTCTTT; CDR3 protein: CASSLDREWTEAFF; clone size: -; J gene: TRBJ1-1; V gene: TRBV18; D gene: TRBD1
CDR3 DNA: TGTGCCAGCAGCTTACGGGGGGCGGGTGAGCAGTTCTTC; CDR3 protein: CASSLRGAGEQFF; clone size: -; J gene: TRBJ2-1; V gene: TRBV11-1; D gene: -
CDR3 DNA: TGTGCCAGCAGCCTGACAGGGAGCAATCAGCCCCAGCATTTT; CDR3 protein: CASSLTGSNQPQHF; clone size: -; J gene: TRBJ1-5; V gene: TRBV14; D gene: TRBD1
CDR3 DNA: TGTGCCAGCAGCGTCGAAGTGGGTAGAGGGTCTGGAAACACCATATATTTT; CDR3 protein: CASSVEVGRGSGNTIYF; clone size: -; J gene: TRBJ1-3; V gene: TRBV9; D gene: -
CDR3 DNA: TGTGCCTGGAGGACAAACTATGGCTACACCTTC; CDR3 protein: CAWRTNYGYTF; clone size: once; J gene: TRBJ1-2; V gene: TRBV30; D gene: -
CDR3 DNA: TGTGCCAGCAGCTCCACTCTACCTACCAATGAGCAGTTCTTC; CDR3 protein: CASSSTLPTNEQFF; clone size: -; J gene: TRBJ2-1; V gene: TRBV7-8; D gene: -
CDR3 DNA: TGTGCCAGCAGTTTCGAGGACAGGGTCAATTCACCCCTCCACTTT; CDR3 protein: CASSFEDRVNSPLHF; clone size: -; J gene: TRBJ1-6; V gene: TRBV28; D gene: TRBD1
CDR3 DNA: TGTGCCAGCAGTTTAACAATGGGTTCGGACAGGGAAGGCTACACCTTC; CDR3 protein: CASSLTMGSDREGYTF; clone size: -; J gene: TRBJ1-2; V gene: TRBV28; D gene: TRBD1
CDR3 DNA: TGTGCCAGCAGCGCGGGACTCGGAAGCTCCTACGAGCAGTACTTC; CDR3 protein: CASSAGLGSSYEQYF; clone size: -; J gene: TRBJ2-7; V gene: TRBV9; D gene: -
CDR3 DNA: TGTGCCAGCAGCCTCCCCGGGACAGGGGCCTCTGGAAACACCATATATTTT; CDR3 protein: CASSLPGTGASGNTIYF; clone size: -; J gene: TRBJ1-3; V gene: TRBV5-4; D gene: TRBD1
CDR3 DNA: TGTGCCACGAGTGCAGGGGGCGGTATAGTCGGCAATCAGCCCCAGCATTTT; CDR3 protein: CATSAGGGIVGNQPQHF; clone size: -; J gene: TRBJ1-5; V gene: TRBV15; D gene: TRBD1
CDR3 DNA: TGTGCCAGCAGCCGAAACCAGGATACGAACACCGGGGAGCTGTTTTTT; CDR3 protein: CASSRNQDTNTGELFF; clone size: -; J gene: TRBJ2-2; V gene: TRBV11-3; D gene: -
CDR3 DNA: TGTGCCAGTAGCTTGACAGGCCATGGCTACACCTTC; CDR3 protein: CASSLTGHGYTF; clone size: once; J gene: TRBJ1-2; V gene: TRBV19; D gene: -
CDR3 DNA: TGTGCCAGCAGAACTCCCCCGGCGGCCCAGTACTTC; CDR3 protein: CASRTPPAAQYF; clone size: -; J gene: TRBJ2-5; V gene: TRBV28; D gene: -
CDR3 DNA: TGTGCCAGTAGTATCCCCTGGACTAGCGGGAGGGTTGGGGCCAACGTCCTGACTTTC; CDR3 protein: CASSIPWTSGRVGANVLTF; clone size: -; J gene: TRBJ2-6; V gene: TRBV19; D gene: TRBD2
CDR3 DNA: TGTGCCAGCAGCCAGGAGTGGACTAGCCTTGGAGATACGCAGTATTTT; CDR3 protein: CASSQEWTSLGDTQYF; clone size: -; J gene: TRBJ2-3; V gene: TRBV4-2; D gene: TRBD2
CDR3 DNA: TGTGCCAGCAGTGACCGGGACAGGGGCCACTACGAGCAGTACTTC; CDR3 protein: CASSDRDRGHYEQYF; clone size: -; J gene: TRBJ2-7; V gene: TRBV6-1; D gene: TRBD1
CDR3 DNA: TGCAGCGTTAGCTGGGGGGCCTACGAGCAGTACTTC; CDR3 protein: CSVSWGAYEQYF; clone size: -; J gene: TRBJ2-7; V gene: TRBV29-1; D gene: -
CDR3 DNA: TGTGCCAGCAGGGGACAGGGGTCGAACTATGGCTACACCTTC; CDR3 protein: CASRGQGSNYGYTF; clone size: -; J gene: TRBJ1-2; V gene: TRBV6-6; D gene: TRBD1
CDR3 DNA: TGTGCCAGCAGCCTGACGAGGGCGGGCACTGAAGCTTTCTTT; CDR3 protein: CASSLTRAGTEAFF; clone size: once; J gene: TRBJ1-1; V gene: TRBV5-4; D gene: -